Following are 18 T cell receptor beta chains from one sample sequenced in a study of shared clonotypes between healthy human individuals. Using immunoSEQ multiplex PCR, the repertoire was profiled, and TCRdb retains in-frame clones only, with some absent. This table has 1,500,000 or so clones, 95% to 97% appearing once. Sequenced material: naive CD4+ T cells sorted from blood. The subset here: CD45RA+ positively selected. The receptors stem from a man aged 25-40 years in good health.

CDR3 sequence reads: CASSLGQTGSYEQYF. The CDR3 nucleotides read TGTGCCAGCAGCTTGGGCCAGACGGGGTCCTACGAGCAGTACTTC. The chain uses TRBV5-6 and TRBJ2-7; possibly TRBD2 for D (5 bases). The germline CDR1 and CDR2 sequences are SGHDT and YYEEEE. The length of the CDR3 is 15 residues. The germline V and J ends were trimmed by 0 bases and 1 base, with 11 bases remaining between them. Supplemented by reference TRBV5-6 and TRBJ2-7, the full variable domain reads DAGVTQSPTHLIKTRGQQVTLRCSPKSGHDTVSWYQQALGQGPQFIFQYYEEEERQRGNFPDRFSGHQFPNYSSELNVNALLLGDSALYLCASSLGQTGSYEQYFGPGTRLTVT.

The CDR3 loop reads CASSTNRDRYAEAFF. In DNA form, the CDR3 reads TGTGCCAGCAGTACTAACCGGGACAGATACGCTGAAGCTTTCTTT. The chain recombines TRBV25-1 with TRBJ1-1, with 7 bases that match TRBD1. Germline V lookup: CDR1 MGHDK, CDR2 SYGVNS. The CDR3 covers 15 residues. Unmatched junction bases numbered 12, after V lost 5 bases and J lost 6 bases. Filled out from reference TRBV25-1 and TRBJ1-1, the complete variable domain reads EADIYQTPRYLVIGTGKKITLECSQTMGHDKMYWYQQDPGMELHLIHYSYGVNSTEKGDLSSESTVSRIRTEHFPLTLESARPSHTSQYLCASSTNRDRYAEAFFGQGTRLTVV.

The chain employs TRBV19 and TRBJ2-1; D is ambiguous. The CDR3 loop spans 14 amino acids. The germline V gene encodes CDR1 LNHDA and CDR2 SQIVND (reference sequence). With 6 bases removed from V and 0 bases from J, the gap between germline ends came to 9 bases. The CDR3 here is CASSSQISYNEQFF. Here the CDR3 DNA reads TGTGCCAGTAGCTCACAGATCTCCTACAATGAGCAGTTCTTC.

Comments on this clone: Other DNA sequences within the sample encode an identical CDR3. This chain links TRBV10-3 with TRBJ1-1; D might be TRBD1 (6 bases). This CDR3 is 13 amino acids long. Germline V CDR1 and CDR2: ENHRY, SYGVKD. The germline V and J ends were trimmed by 6 bases and 0 bases, with 8 bases remaining between them. In DNA, the CDR3 is TGTGCCATCAGAGGGGGATTGAACACTGAAGCTTTCTTT. It yields the protein CAIRGGLNTEAFF.

V is TRBV5-1 and J is TRBJ1-2; TRBD1 matches at 7 bases. This CDR3 is built from 15 residues. V dropped 0 bases and J dropped 8; count of bases not matched to a gene: 10. Germline CDR1 and CDR2: SGHRS and YFSETQ. Written as DNA, the CDR3 is TGCGCCAGCAGCTTGGAGCCAACAGGGGCTCGAGGCTACACCTTC. It encodes CASSLEPTGARGYTF.

The chain is built from TRBV27 and TRBJ1-1; 8 bases map to TRBD1. The CDR3 runs to 15 residues. Germline CDR1 reads MNHEY; CDR2 reads SMNVEV (reference sequence). Unmatched junction bases numbered 13, after V lost 7 bases and J lost 6 bases. The chain's CDR3 is CASNSRGLSISEAFF. CDR3 nucleotides: TGTGCCAGCAATTCCAGGGGGCTATCAATCTCTGAAGCTTTCTTT.

This clone was counted once. The genes are TRBV2 and TRBJ1-2, with D possibly being TRBD1 (5 bases). V lost 8 bases to trimming and J lost 4 bases, with 20 bases between them. Germline V gene sequence: CDR1 SNHLY, CDR2 FYNNEI. This CDR3 comprises 15 residues. Here the CDR3 reads CASRVGRAAVYGYTF. CDR3 coding DNA: TGTGCCAGCCGTGTAGGCAGGGCAGCTGTCTATGGCTACACCTTC.

A word on this clone: Other DNA sequences in this sample translate to the same CDR3. The V gene is TRBV18, the J gene TRBJ2-5, with D uncertain. Per germline, CDR1 KGHSH and CDR2 LQKENI. CDR3 size: 11 residues. V lost 1 base and J 5 bases, leaving 2 bases between the germline ends. This CDR3 is CASSPRETQYF. In nucleotides, the CDR3 is TGTGCCAGCTCACCACGTGAGACCCAGTACTTC. The full variable domain, with the rest looked up from reference TRBV18 and TRBJ2-5, is NAGVMQNPRHLVRRRGQEARLRCSPMKGHSHVYWYRQLPEEGLKFMVYLQKENIIDESGMPKERFSAEFPKEGPSILRIQQVVRGDSAAYFCASSPRETQYFGPGTRLLVL.

V and J are TRBV18 and TRBJ2-5, with D hard to call. This CDR3 is built from 14 residues. Per the germline V gene, CDR1 is KGHSH and CDR2 is LQKENI. V gave up 6 bases and J gave up 2 bases, with 13 bases separating them. CDR3 residues: CASSGTADQETQYF. CDR3 in DNA: TGTGCCAGCTCCGGCACCGCAGATCAAGAGACCCAGTACTTC.

The chain links TRBV7-2 to TRBJ2-1; D unclear. The CDR3 consists of 13 residues. The V end lost 2 bases, the J end lost 4 bases, and 6 bases lay between the germline ends. Per the germline V gene, CDR1 is SGHTA and CDR2 is FQGNSA. The CDR3 DNA follows: TGTGCCAGCAGCTTAATTGGGTACAATGAGCAGTTCTTC. Translation: CASSLIGYNEQFF. The entire variable domain, with the rest obtained from reference TRBV7-2 and TRBJ2-1, is as follows: GAGVSQSPSNKVTEKGKDVELRCDPISGHTALYWYRQSLGQGLEFLIYFQGNSAPDKSGLPSDRFSAERTGGSVSTLTIQRTQQEDSAVYLCASSLIGYNEQFFGPGTRLTVL.

This chain's CDR3 is CASSLVSGGSLPSQETQYF. The CDR3 region has the DNA TGTGCCAGCAGCTTAGTTTCAGGCGGGTCTCTACCGAGCCAAGAGACCCAGTACTTC. The chain recombines TRBV11-2 with TRBJ2-5, with D maybe TRBD2 (5 bases). V lost 1 base, J lost 1 base, and 22 bases lay in between. The CDR3 covers 19 residues. Germline V CDR1 and CDR2: SGHAT, FQNNGV.

The rearrangement joins TRBV11-1 to TRBJ2-2; D uncertain. Trimming took 1 base from V and 7 from J, leaving 10 bases between them. The CDR3 is 14 amino acids. CDR1 SGHAT and CDR2 FQDESV come from the germline V gene (reference sequence). Written as DNA, the CDR3 is TGTGCCAGCAGCTTAGTAGGGTTCGGCGGGGAGCTGTTTTTT. This translates into CASSLVGFGGELFF.

As DNA, the CDR3 is TGTGCCAGCAGCCGAGTTGGGTTTCATAAAAGATACAATGAGCAGTTCTTC. Amino acid sequence: CASSRVGFHKRYNEQFF. V gene TRBV14 combines with J gene TRBJ2-1; D not certain. The germline gives CDR1 SGHDN, CDR2 FVKESK. The germline V and J ends were trimmed by 4 bases and 4 bases, with 20 bases remaining between them. The CDR3 covers 17 residues. The variable domain in full, with the rest retrieved from reference TRBV14 and TRBJ2-1, is EAGVTQFPSHSVIEKGQTVTLRCDPISGHDNLYWYRRVMGKEIKFLLHFVKESKQDESGMPNNRFLAERTGGTYSTLKVQPAELEDSGVYFCASSRVGFHKRYNEQFFGPGTRLTVL.

This clone was counted a single time. The CDR3 region is CASSVDGRISGTDTQYF. CDR3 DNA: TGTGCCAGCAGCGTAGATGGGAGGATTAGCGGCACAGATACGCAGTATTTT. The chain couples TRBV9 to TRBJ2-3, with a tentative D call TRBD2 (6 bases). Germline lookup yields CDR1 SGDLS and CDR2 YYNGEE. V lost 0 bases, J lost 1 base, and 15 bases lay in between. CDR3 size: 17 residues.

This chain connects TRBV28 to TRBJ1-2; tentatively, D is TRBD1 (6 bases). Trimming cost V 5 bases and J 5 bases, with 21 bases left between them. The CDR3 length is 16 residues. Germline CDR1 reads MDHEN; CDR2 reads SYDVKM. CDR3 protein: CASSTGFGSQDYGYTF. For the CDR3, the DNA is TGTGCCAGCAGTACAGGGTTTGGCTCTCAAGATTATGGCTACACCTTC.

The chain uses TRBV18 and TRBJ2-6; D is uncertain. The germline V gene encodes CDR1 KGHSH and CDR2 LQKENI. With 6 bases removed from V and 1 base from J, the gap between germline ends came to 10 bases. There are 15 residues in the CDR3. The CDR3 loop is CASSRSSSGANVLTF. The CDR3 region has the DNA TGTGCCAGCTCCCGAAGCTCTTCTGGGGCCAACGTCCTGACTTTC.

This chain uses TRBV29-1 with TRBJ1-1; 7 positions agree with TRBD1. The CDR3 is 13 residues long. Losses at the gene ends were 7 bases for V and 6 bases for J; bases not matched to a gene: 11. Per the germline V gene, CDR1 is SQVTM and CDR2 is ANQGSEA. This chain's CDR3 is CSADRDRFSEAFF. The CDR3 DNA is TGCAGCGCCGACCGGGACAGATTTTCTGAAGCTTTCTTT.

The rearrangement links TRBV28 to TRBJ2-1, with unresolved D. The V gene lost 6 bases and the J gene lost 0 bases, with 15 bases spanning the gap. Germline CDR1 and CDR2: MDHEN and SYDVKM. The CDR3 runs 16 residues. The CDR3 sequence is CASSYLPESSYNEQFF. In nucleotides, the CDR3 is TGTGCCAGCAGCTATTTGCCGGAGAGCTCCTACAATGAGCAGTTCTTC.